Listed below are T cell receptor beta chains from one sample, sequenced in a study of beta chain features in type 1 diabetes. Assay: immunoSEQ multiplex PCR; the TCRdb copy retains only in-frame clones and omits some. The data show roughly 41,000 clones, over 45% seen once. The source material was central memory CD4+ T cells from blood. The source of these receptors is a woman between 18 and 30 years old in good health. CDR3s include the opening cysteine and the closing phenylalanine or tryptophan. The D gene is left open where the match is weak. Clone sizes are given selectively: once, few, many, or a class where the clone is expanded.

V,size,J,D,CDR3,DNA
TRBV28,.,TRBJ1-6,.,CASSSARGGWNSPLHF,TGTGCCAGCAGTTCCGCCCGGGGGGGGTGGAATTCACCCCTCCACTTT
TRBV7-9,few,TRBJ2-7,.,CASSLDQGSYEQYF,TGTGCCAGCAGCTTAGACCAGGGTTCGTACGAGCAGTACTTC
TRBV7-2,.,TRBJ1-1,.,CASSLNRLGTEAFF,TGTGCCAGCAGCCTCAACCGACTGGGCACTGAAGCTTTCTTT
TRBV5-5,.,TRBJ1-2,.,CASSLTGSVDYGYTF,TGTGCCAGCAGCTTGACAGGGAGCGTCGACTATGGCTACACCTTC
TRBV2,.,TRBJ2-2,TRBD1,CASSLQGRSTGELFF,TGTGCCAGCAGTTTACAGGGGCGCAGCACCGGGGAGCTGTTTTTT
TRBV4-2,.,TRBJ2-7,TRBD1,CASSPRTGSTYEQYF,TGTGCCAGCAGCCCCCGGACAGGTTCGACTTACGAGCAGTACTTC
TRBV7-2,.,TRBJ2-7,TRBD1,CASSFPGQGVHEQYF,TGTGCCAGCAGCTTCCCGGGACAGGGAGTCCACGAGCAGTACTTC
TRBV29-1,few,TRBJ1-1,.,CSTSTGATEAFF,TGCAGCACCTCGACAGGCGCCACTGAAGCTTTCTTT
TRBV27,.,TRBJ2-2,.,CASSLGGQRITGELFF,TGTGCCAGCAGTCTGGGTGGACAGAGAATCACCGGGGAGCTGTTTTTT
TRBV19,.,TRBJ1-1,TRBD1,CASRTGRDTEAFF,TGTGCCAGTAGGACAGGGAGAGATACTGAAGCTTTCTTT
TRBV27,.,TRBJ2-1,TRBD2,CASSLLAGYNEQFF,TGTGCCAGCAGTTTACTAGCGGGCTACAATGAGCAGTTCTTC
TRBV6-1,.,TRBJ2-6,TRBD1,CASSERSTGQGNSGANVLTF,TGTGCCAGCAGTGAGCGTTCAACGGGACAGGGAAATTCTGGGGCCAACGTCCTGACTTTC
TRBV12-5,.,TRBJ1-1,TRBD1,CASGTSLTGGPMNTEAFF,TGTGCTAGTGGCACTTCACTTACAGGGGGCCCCATGAACACTGAAGCTTTCTTT
TRBV7-2,.,TRBJ2-1,TRBD2,CASSLNSGGEQFF,TGTGCCAGCAGCTTAAATAGCGGGGGCGAGCAGTTCTTC